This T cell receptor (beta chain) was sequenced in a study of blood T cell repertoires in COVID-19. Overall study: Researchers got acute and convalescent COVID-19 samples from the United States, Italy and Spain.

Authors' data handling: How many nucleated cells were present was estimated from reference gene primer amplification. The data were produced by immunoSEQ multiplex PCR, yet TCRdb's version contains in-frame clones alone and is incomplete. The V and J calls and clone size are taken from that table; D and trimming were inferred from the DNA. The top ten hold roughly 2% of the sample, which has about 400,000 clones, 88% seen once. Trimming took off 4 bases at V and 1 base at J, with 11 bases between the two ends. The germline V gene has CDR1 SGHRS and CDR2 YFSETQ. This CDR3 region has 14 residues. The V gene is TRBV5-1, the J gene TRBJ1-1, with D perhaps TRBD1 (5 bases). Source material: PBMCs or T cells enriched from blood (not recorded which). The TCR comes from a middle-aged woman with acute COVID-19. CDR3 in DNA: TGCGCCAGCAGCGCCCTACAGGCGAACACTGAAGCTTTCTTT. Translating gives CASSALQANTEAFF.